What follows are 2 T cell receptor beta chains derived from one specimen sequenced in a study of monozygotic twins with inflammatory bowel disease (dated by TCRdb to between 2018 and 2021). Receptors were amplified or captured by 5' RACE. Sequenced on an Illumina HiSeq 2500. The reads underwent TCRdb reprocessing, giving one record for each CDR3 protein sequence and no DNA. The sample's own table lists about 350,000 distinct CDR3 sequences. The ten top clones hold around 2% of the sample. Sequencing input: blood. These receptors were obtained from a human donor with ulcerative colitis or Crohn's disease, or a healthy co-twin of an affected twin (not recorded which).

The chain employs TRBV6-6 and TRBJ2-7; TCRdb calls TRBD1, which cannot be checked without DNA. The CDR3 extends over 14 amino acids. CDR1 MNHNY and CDR2 SVGAGI come from the germline V gene (reference sequence). The CDR3 here is CASSHSLSGGEQYF.

The chain couples TRBV28 to TRBJ2-3; the D gene TCRdb calls, TRBD2, cannot be checked with no DNA. The germline CDR1 and CDR2 sequences are MDHEN and SYDVKM. The CDR3 sequence is 12 residues long. The CDR3 loop is CASNAGDRAQYF.